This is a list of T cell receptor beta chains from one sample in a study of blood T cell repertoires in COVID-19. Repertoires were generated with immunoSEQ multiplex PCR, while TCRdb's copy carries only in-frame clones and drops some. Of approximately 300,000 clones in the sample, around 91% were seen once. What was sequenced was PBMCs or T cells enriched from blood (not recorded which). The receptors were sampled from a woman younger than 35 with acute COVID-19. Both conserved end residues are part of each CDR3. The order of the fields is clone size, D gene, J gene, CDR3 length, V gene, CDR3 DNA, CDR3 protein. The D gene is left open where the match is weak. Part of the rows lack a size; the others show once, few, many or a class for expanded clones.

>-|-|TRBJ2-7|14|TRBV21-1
TGTGCCAGCAGCAATACTAGCGGGATCTACGAGCAGTACTTC
CASSNTSGIYEQYF
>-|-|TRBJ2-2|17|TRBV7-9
TGTGCCAGCAGCTTACCCCTCCCGGACAGCAACACCGGGGAGCTGTTTTTT
CASSLPLPDSNTGELFF
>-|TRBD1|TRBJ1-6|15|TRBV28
TGTGCCAGCAGCCCAATTGACAGGGAGGAATCACCCCTCCACTTT
CASSPIDREESPLHF
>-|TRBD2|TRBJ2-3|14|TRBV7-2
TGTGCAGGGGGTAGCGGGAGTTCCACAGATACGCAGTATTTT
CAGGSGSSTDTQYF
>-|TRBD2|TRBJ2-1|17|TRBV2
TGTGCCAGCAGTGATTTACTAGCGGGAGGAGCAGATGGTGAGCAGTTCTTC
CASSDLLAGGADGEQFF
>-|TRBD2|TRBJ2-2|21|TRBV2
TGTGCCAGCAGTTACTTAACCCCGACTAGCGGGATGAGGGAAAACACCGGGGAGCTGTTTTTT
CASSYLTPTSGMRENTGELFF
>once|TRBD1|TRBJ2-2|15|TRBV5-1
TGCGCCAGCAGTTTTTTCACAGGGGGCACCGGGGAGCTGTTTTTT
CASSFFTGGTGELFF
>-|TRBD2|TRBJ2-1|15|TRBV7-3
TGTGCCAGCAGCGGACGACTAGCGGGAGGTAATGAGCAGTTCTTC
CASSGRLAGGNEQFF
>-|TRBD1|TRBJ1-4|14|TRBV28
TGTGCCAGCAGTTTCGCAGGGGGTAGGGAAAAACTGTTTTTT
CASSFAGGREKLFF
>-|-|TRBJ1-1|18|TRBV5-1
TGCGCCAGCAGCTTGCGTCCCACTAGCTCCGGTAGGAACACTGAAGCTTTCTTT
CASSLRPTSSGRNTEAFF
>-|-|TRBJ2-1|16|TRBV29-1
TGCAGCGCCGGCTGGGGGGATCTCGGTCGAAGAGGTGAGCAGTTCTTC
CSAGWGDLGRRGEQFF
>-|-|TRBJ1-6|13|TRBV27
TGTGCCAGCAGTATAGGGGGGGGTTCACCCCTCCACTTT
CASSIGGGSPLHF
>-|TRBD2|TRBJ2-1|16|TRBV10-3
TGTGCCATCAGTGATTCGACTAGCGCCTCCTACAATGAGCAGTTCTTC
CAISDSTSASYNEQFF
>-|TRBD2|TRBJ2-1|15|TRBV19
TGTGCCAGTAGCCCTACTAGCGGGAGTTACAATGAGCAGTTCTTC
CASSPTSGSYNEQFF
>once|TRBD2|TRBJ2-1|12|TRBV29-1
TGCAGCGTGCCCCTAGCGGGAGGGGAGCAGTTCTTC
CSVPLAGGEQFF
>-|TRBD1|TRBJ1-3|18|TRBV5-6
TGTGCCAGCAGCCTGGGTCCAGGGGGTGCATACTCTGGAAACACCATATATTTT
CASSLGPGGAYSGNTIYF
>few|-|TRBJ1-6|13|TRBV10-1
TGCGCCAGCAGTGACCAGGTTAAATCACCCCTCCACTTT
CASSDQVKSPLHF
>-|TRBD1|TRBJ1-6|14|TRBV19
TGTGCCAGTAGGGGGGACAGGGGTTATTCACCCCTCCACTTT
CASRGDRGYSPLHF
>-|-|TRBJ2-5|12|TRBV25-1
TGTGCCAGCAGTGAAATGGGCGAGACCCAGTACTTC
CASSEMGETQYF
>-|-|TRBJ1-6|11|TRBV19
TGTGCCACCCGGGCCGGGGGACCCCTCCACTTT
CATRAGGPLHF
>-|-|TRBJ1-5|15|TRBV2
TGTGCCAGCAGTGAAGTAGAGGGGGGGAGTCAGCCCCAGCATTTT
CASSEVEGGSQPQHF
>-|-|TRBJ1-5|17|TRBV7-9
TGTGCCAGCAGCTTAGGGGCCTCAGGGCCTCCTAATCAGCCCCAGCATTTT
CASSLGASGPPNQPQHF
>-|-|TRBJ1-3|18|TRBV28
TGTGCCACCCGCTCCGGGACAACAATTCGGGGCTCTGGAAACACCATATATTTT
CATRSGTTIRGSGNTIYF
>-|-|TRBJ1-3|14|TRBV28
TGTGCCAGCAGTTTACCGGGAGTTGGAAACACCATATATTTT
CASSLPGVGNTIYF
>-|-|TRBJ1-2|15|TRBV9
TGTGCCAGCAGCGTAGGTTCCTGGCAGGGGAATGGCTACACCTTC
CASSVGSWQGNGYTF
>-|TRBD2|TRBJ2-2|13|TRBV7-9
TGTGCCCCCTGGCGGGAGGTCACCGGGGAGCTGTTTTTT
CAPWREVTGELFF
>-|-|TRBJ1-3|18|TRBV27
TGTGCCAGCAGTTCCCGCTCCCTTGTATCAGGGTCTGGAAACACCATATATTTT
CASSSRSLVSGSGNTIYF
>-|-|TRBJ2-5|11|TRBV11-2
TGTGCCAGCAGCGTACAAGAGACCCAGTACTTC
CASSVQETQYF
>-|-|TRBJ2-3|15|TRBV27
TGTGCCAGCAGTTTACATAGCGGAGGGTTATTTACGCAGTATTTT
CASSLHSGGLFTQYF
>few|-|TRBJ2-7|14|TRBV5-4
TGTGCCAGCAGTACAGGGTCAAATCGGGGCGAGCAGTACTTC
CASSTGSNRGEQYF
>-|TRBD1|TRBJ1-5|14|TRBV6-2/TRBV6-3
TGTGCCAGCAGTTCTACAGGGGACGGTCAGCCCCAGCATTTT
CASSSTGDGQPQHF
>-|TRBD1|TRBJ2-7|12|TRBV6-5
TGTGCCAGCGCTCAGGGGGCCTACGAGCAGTACTTC
CASAQGAYEQYF
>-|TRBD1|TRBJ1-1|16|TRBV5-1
TGCGCCAGCAGCGGGACAGGGGCCGAAGGGAACACTGAAGCTTTCTTT
CASSGTGAEGNTEAFF
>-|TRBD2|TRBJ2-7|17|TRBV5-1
TGCGCCAGCAGCTTGGGTAGGCAGCGGGAGGGCCCCTACGAGCAGTACTTC
CASSLGRQREGPYEQYF
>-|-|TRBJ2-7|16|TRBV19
TGTGCCAGTAGTCCCTTAGGGGGAGCGCTTGGGAACGAGCAGTACTTC
CASSPLGGALGNEQYF
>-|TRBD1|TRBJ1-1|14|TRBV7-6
TGTGCCAGCAGCTCAGGGGGCGCCTTCGCTGAAGCTTTCTTT
CASSSGGAFAEAFF
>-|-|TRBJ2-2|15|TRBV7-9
TGTGCCAGCAGCTTAGTAATGCGGGACACCGGGGAGCTGTTTTTT
CASSLVMRDTGELFF
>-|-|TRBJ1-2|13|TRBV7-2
TGTGCCAGCCTATACGGCGGGGGCCGGGGCTACACCTTC
CASLYGGGRGYTF
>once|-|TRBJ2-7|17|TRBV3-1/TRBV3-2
TGTGCCAGCAGCCAAGACTGGCGCTCTAGGGGCTCCTACGAGCAGTACTTC
CASSQDWRSRGSYEQYF
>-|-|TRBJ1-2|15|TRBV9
TGTGCCAGCAGCGTAGGTACGGGACTTGGGTATGGCTACACCTTC
CASSVGTGLGYGYTF
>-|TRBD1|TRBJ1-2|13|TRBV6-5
TGTGCCAGCATTCCGGGACAGGGTGATGGCTACACCTTC
CASIPGQGDGYTF
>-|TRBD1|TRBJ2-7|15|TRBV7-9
TGTGCCAGCAGCTTATCCCCGGGACAGCCCTACGAGCAGTACTTC
CASSLSPGQPYEQYF
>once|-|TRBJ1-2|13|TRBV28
TGTGCCAGCAGTATCAGGGTCCTCTATGGCTACACCTTC
CASSIRVLYGYTF
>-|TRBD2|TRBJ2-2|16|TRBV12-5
TGTGCTAGTGGTCTGACCCAAGCGGGAGCCCCCGGGGAGCTGTTTTTT
CASGLTQAGAPGELFF